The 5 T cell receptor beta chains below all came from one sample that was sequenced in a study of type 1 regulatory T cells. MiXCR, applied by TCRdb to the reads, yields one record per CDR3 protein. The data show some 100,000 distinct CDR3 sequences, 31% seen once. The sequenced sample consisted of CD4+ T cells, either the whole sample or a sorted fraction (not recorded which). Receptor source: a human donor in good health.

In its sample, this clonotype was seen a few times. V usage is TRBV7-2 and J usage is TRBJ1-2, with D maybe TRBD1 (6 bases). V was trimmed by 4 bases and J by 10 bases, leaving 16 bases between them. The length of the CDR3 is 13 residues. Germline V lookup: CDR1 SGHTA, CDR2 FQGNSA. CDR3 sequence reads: CASSSEGGGVYTF. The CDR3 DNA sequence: TGTGCCAGCAGCTCCGAGGGGGGGGGAGTCTACACCTTC.

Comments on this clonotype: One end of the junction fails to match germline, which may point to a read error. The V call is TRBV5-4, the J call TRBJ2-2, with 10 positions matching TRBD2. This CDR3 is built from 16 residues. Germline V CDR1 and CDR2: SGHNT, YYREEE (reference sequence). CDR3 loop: CASSPIAGGGTGGLFF. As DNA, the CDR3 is TGTGCCAGCAGCCCAATAGCGGGGGGAGGCACCGGGGGGCTGTTTTTT.

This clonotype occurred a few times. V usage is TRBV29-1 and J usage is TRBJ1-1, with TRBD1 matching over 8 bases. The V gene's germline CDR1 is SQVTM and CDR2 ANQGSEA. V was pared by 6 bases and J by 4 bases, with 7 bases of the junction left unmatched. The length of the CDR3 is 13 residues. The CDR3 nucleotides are TGCAGCGTAACGATCGGACAGGGCACTGAAGCTTTCTTT. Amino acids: CSVTIGQGTEAFF.

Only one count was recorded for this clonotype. For the CDR3, the DNA is TGTGCCAGTAGGACTAGCGGGAGCTCCATCTACGAGCAGTACTTC. It is translated as CASRTSGSSIYEQYF. The chain uses TRBV19 and TRBJ2-7, with TRBD2 matching over 12 bases. V lost 6 bases, J lost 3 bases, and 6 bases stayed unmatched. The CDR3 runs to 15 residues. CDR1 and CDR2 (germline): LNHDA, SQIVND (reference sequence).

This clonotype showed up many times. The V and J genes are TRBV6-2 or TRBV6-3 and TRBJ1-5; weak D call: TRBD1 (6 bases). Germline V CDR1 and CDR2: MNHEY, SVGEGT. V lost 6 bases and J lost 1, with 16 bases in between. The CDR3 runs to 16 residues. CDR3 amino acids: CASRGAGGASNQPQHF. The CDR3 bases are TGTGCCAGCAGAGGGGCGGGGGGCGCCAGCAATCAGCCCCAGCATTTT.